The 2 T cell receptor beta chains below were found in one sample sequenced in a study of identical twins. TCRdb fed the 5' RACE reads into MiXCR, producing one record per CDR3 protein. The sample lists about 250,000 distinct CDR3 sequences, 6% to 8% seen once, with approximately 5.4% in the top ten. The same sample was also used in a study of yellow fever vaccine responses in identical twins.

Sequenced sample: CD8+ T cells sorted from blood. Receptors were obtained from a woman younger than 30 in good health.

This clonotype was found many times. The genes are TRBV4-1 and TRBJ2-7; 8 nucleotides agree with TRBD2. This CDR3 contains 17 residues. J gave up 7 bases and V 2 bases, and 16 bases lay outside the gene matches. Germline CDR1 and CDR2: MGHRA and YSYEKL. The CDR3 loop is CASSQSGGTSTSEEQYF. The CDR3 DNA follows: TGCGCCAGCAGCCAATCCGGGGGGACTAGTACGAGTGAGGAGCAGTACTTC.

This clonotype was seen only a few times. The chain uses TRBV2 and TRBJ2-5; D gene uncertain. This CDR3 comprises 12 residues. Trimming took off 3 bases at V and 5 bases at J, with 7 bases between the two ends. CDR1 is SNHLY, CDR2 FYNNEI, per germline. CDR3 sequence (DNA): TGTGCCAGCAGTGACCAGGCGGAGACCCAGTACTTC. It is translated as CASSDQAETQYF.